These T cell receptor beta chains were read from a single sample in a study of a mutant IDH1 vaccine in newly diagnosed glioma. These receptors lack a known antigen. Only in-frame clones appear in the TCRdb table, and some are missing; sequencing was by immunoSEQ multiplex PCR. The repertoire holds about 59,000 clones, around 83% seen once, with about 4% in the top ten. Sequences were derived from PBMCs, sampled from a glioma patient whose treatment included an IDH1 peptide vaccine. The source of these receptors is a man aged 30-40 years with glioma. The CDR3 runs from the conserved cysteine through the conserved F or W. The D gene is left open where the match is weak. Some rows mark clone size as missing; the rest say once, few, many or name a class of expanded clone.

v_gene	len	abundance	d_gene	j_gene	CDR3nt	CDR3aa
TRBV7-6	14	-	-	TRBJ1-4	TGTGCCAGCAGCCCCGGGACAACTAATGAAAAACTGTTTTTT	CASSPGTTNEKLFF
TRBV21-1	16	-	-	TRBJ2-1	TGTGCCAGCAGCAAATTGGGGAAGAAAGATTGCAATGAGCAGTTCTTC	CASSKLGKKDCNEQFF
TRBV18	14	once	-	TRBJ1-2	TGTGCCAGCTCACCAGGACGAGACTTTTATGGCTACACCTTC	CASSPGRDFYGYTF
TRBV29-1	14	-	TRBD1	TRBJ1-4	TGCAGCGTTGCTTTACAGGGGGCGGCTGAAAAACTGTTTTTT	CSVALQGAAEKLFF
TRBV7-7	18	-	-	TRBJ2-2	TGTGCCAGCAGCTTAGGAGGAGTTCCTAACGGCTTGGCGGGGGAGCTGTTTTTT	CASSLGGVPNGLAGELFF
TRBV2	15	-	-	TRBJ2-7	TGTGCCAGCAGTGAAAGGGTACAGGCCTCCTACGAGCAGTACTTC	CASSERVQASYEQYF
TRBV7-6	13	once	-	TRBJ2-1	TGTGCCAGCAGCTCCGGGGGTTACAATGAGCAGTTCTTC	CASSSGGYNEQFF
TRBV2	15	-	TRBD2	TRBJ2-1	TGTGCCAGCAGGCCCGAGGGAGGGGAATACAATGAGCAGTTCTTC	CASRPEGGEYNEQFF
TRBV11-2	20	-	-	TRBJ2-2	TGTGCCAGCAGCTTAGATGGTGGGTTGGACTATCGTCAATTCACCGGGGAGCTGTTTTTT	CASSLDGGLDYRQFTGELFF
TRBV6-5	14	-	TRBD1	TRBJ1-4	TGTGCCAGCAGAGGACAGGGGGCAGGTGAAAAACTGTTTTTT	CASRGQGAGEKLFF
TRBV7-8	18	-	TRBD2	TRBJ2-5	TGTGCCAGCAGCTTAAACCTAGCGGGGACCCACTGGGGGGAGACCCAGTACTTC	CASSLNLAGTHWGETQYF
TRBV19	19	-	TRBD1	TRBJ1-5	TGTGCCAGTAGTATCGGGGCGAGGACAGGGGGCTGGAGCAATCAGCCCCAGCATTTT	CASSIGARTGGWSNQPQHF
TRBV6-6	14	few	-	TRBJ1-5	TGTGCCAGCAGGTGGACAGTTTTCGATCAGCCCCAGCATTTT	CASRWTVFDQPQHF
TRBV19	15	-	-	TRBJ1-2	TGTGCCAGTAGTCGGAGAGACATGTCTAACTATGGCTACACCTTC	CASSRRDMSNYGYTF
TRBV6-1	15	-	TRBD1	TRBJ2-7	TGTGCCAGCACCGACTGGGGACAGGGGTCCTACGAGCAGTACTTC	CASTDWGQGSYEQYF
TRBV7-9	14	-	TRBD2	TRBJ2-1	TGTGCCAGCAGCCTAGCGGGGCCGACCCATGAGCAGTTCTTC	CASSLAGPTHEQFF
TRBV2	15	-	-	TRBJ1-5	TGTGCCAGCAGTCCTCGGGCCGCTGGCAATCAGCCCCAGCATTTT	CASSPRAAGNQPQHF
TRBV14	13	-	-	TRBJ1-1	TGTGCCAGCAGCACTACCTGGGGAACTGAAGCTTTCTTT	CASSTTWGTEAFF
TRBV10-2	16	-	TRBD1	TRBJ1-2	TGCGCCAGCAGTGACTTCGACAGGGGAATGAACTATGGCTACACCTTC	CASSDFDRGMNYGYTF
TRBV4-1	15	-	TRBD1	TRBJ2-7	TGCGCCAGCAGCGAGGGACAGGGGCTCTCCTACGAGCAGTACTTC	CASSEGQGLSYEQYF
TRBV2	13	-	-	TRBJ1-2	TGTGCCAGCAGTGAAGAAAGTGACTATGGCTACACCTTC	CASSEESDYGYTF
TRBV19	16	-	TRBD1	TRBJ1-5	TGTGCCAGTAGTATGTATTGGACAGGGGGCGGTCAGCCCCAGCATTTT	CASSMYWTGGGQPQHF
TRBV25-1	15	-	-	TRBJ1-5	TGTGCCAGCAGTCCCGGGACCCACCGAATGCAGCCCCAGCATTTT	CASSPGTHRMQPQHF
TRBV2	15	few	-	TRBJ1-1	TGTGCCAGCAGGTCGGGACACCGACTGAACACTGAAGCTTTCTTT	CASRSGHRLNTEAFF
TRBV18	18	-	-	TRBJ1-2	TGTGCCAGCTCACCACCGGTTCGGTTGGGGGGGAACACCTATGGCTACACCTTC	CASSPPVRLGGNTYGYTF
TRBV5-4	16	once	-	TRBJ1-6	TGTGCCAGCAGCCCTAGGGGAGTTGGAGGCGGTTCACCCCTCCACTTT	CASSPRGVGGGSPLHF